The rows below give T cell receptor beta chains drawn from one sample of a study of blood T cell repertoires in COVID-19. Method: immunoSEQ multiplex PCR; TCRdb's copy keeps in-frame clones and lacks some. The repertoire has about 90,000 clones, around 94% of them found once; the top ten carry about 6.3%. The source material was peripheral blood. The receptors stem from a woman aged 60-70 years with active COVID-19. CDR3s include the opening cysteine and the closing phenylalanine or tryptophan. D genes are given only for firm matches. Clone size is stated in some rows and not others, as once, few, many or a class when expanded.

clone_size d_call j_call v_call cdr3_nt cdr3_aa
. TRBD1 TRBJ2-1 TRBV9 TGTGCCAGCAGCAGAGGGACAGGGTACGATGAGCAGTTCTTC CASSRGTGYDEQFF
. TRBD1 TRBJ2-5 TRBV27 TGTGCCAGCAGTCGGGACAGGACTTTCCAAGAGACCCAGTACTTC CASSRDRTFQETQYF
. . TRBJ2-2 TRBV29-1 TGCAGCGGTGTGGAGGGTTTTGGGGAGCTGTTTTTT CSGVEGFGELFF
once TRBD1 TRBJ2-7 TRBV28 TGTGCCAGCAGTCCCAGGACAGGGGGCTACGAGCAGTACTTC CASSPRTGGYEQYF
. . TRBJ1-5 TRBV19 TGTGCCAGTAGTATAGGCGGTAAGGAGAAGCCCCAGCATTTT CASSIGGKEKPQHF
. . TRBJ1-2 TRBV3-1/TRBV3-2 TGTGCCAGCAGCCAACAGGGGAATAACTATGGCTACACCTTC CASSQQGNNYGYTF
. . TRBJ1-4 TRBV19 TGTGCCAGTAGTGTTCATATGAGCTCAACTAATGAAAAACTGTTTTTT CASSVHMSSTNEKLFF
once TRBD2 TRBJ2-1 TRBV7-9 TGTGCCAGCAGCTCCCCAGCGGGAGTGAGGGGTGAGCAGTTCTTC CASSSPAGVRGEQFF
. TRBD1 TRBJ2-2 TRBV11-3 TGTGCCAGCAGGGACAGGTTGTCCCCCGGGGAGCTGTTTTTT CASRDRLSPGELFF
. . TRBJ1-3 TRBV3-1/TRBV3-2 TGTGCCAGCAGCCTTCAGGGTTCCTCTGGAAACACCATATATTTT CASSLQGSSGNTIYF
. . TRBJ2-1 TRBV6-2/TRBV6-3 TGTGCCAGCAGTCGACAGGCGTTCACCAATGAGCAGTTCTTC CASSRQAFTNEQFF
. . TRBJ1-5 TRBV19 TGTGCCAGTCGGGCCAGGGATCATACTCAGCCCCAGCATTTT CASRARDHTQPQHF